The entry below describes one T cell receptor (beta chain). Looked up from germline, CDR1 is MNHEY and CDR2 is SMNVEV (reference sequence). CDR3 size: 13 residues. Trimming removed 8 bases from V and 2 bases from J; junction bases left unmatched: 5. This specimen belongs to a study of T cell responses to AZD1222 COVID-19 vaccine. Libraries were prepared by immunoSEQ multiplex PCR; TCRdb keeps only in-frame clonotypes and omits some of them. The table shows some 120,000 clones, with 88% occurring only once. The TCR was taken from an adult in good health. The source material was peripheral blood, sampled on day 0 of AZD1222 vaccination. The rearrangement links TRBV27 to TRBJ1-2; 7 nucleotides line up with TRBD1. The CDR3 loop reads CASRTTGNYGYTF. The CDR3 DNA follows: TGTGCCAGCCGAACGACAGGGAACTATGGCTACACCTTC.